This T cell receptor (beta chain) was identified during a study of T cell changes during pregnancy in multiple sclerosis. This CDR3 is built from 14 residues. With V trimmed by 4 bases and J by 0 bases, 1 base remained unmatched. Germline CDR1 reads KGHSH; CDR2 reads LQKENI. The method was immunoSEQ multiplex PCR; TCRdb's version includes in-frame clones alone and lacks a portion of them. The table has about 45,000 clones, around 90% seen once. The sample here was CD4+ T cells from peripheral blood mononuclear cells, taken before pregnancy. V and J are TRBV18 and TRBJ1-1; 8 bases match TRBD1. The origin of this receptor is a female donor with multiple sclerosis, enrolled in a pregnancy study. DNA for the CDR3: TGTGCCAGCTCACTACAGGGGGTGAACACTGAAGCTTTCTTT. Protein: CASSLQGVNTEAFF.